This T cell receptor beta chain is from a study of OX40 agonist ivuxolimab in advanced cancers. Profiling relied on immunoSEQ multiplex PCR, and the TCRdb table lists in-frame clones only, not all of them. The sample consists of more than 85,000 clones, 75% to 95% of them appearing once. The CDR3 spans 14 residues. CDR1 LGHNA and CDR2 YSLEER come from the germline V gene. V lost 1 base and J lost 0, with 7 bases in between. The V and J genes are TRBV4-3 and TRBJ2-7, with D uncertain. The origin of this receptor is an adult with an advanced solid tumor such as melanoma, head and neck, liver or kidney cancer. The sequencing here drew on CD4+ or CD8+ T cells sorted from blood, taken in a trial of the OX40 agonist ivuxolimab. The CDR3 nucleotides read TGCGCCAGCAGCCAAGCTCGTAGCTCCTACGAGCAGTACTTC. Translation gives CASSQARSSYEQYF.